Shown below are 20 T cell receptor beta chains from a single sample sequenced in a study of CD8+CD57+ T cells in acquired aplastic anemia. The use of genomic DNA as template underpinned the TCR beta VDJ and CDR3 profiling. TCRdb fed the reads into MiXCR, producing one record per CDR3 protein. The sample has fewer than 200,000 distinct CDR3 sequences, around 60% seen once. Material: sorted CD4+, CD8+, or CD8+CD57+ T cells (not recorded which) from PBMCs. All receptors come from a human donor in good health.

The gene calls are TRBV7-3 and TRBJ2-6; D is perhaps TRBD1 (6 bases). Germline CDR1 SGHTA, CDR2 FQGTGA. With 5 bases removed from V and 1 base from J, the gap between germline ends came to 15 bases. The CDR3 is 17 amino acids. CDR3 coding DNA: TGTGCCAGCAGCCCCAGGGGCGGTGTATCTGGGGCCAACGTCCTGACTTTC. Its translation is CASSPRGGVSGANVLTF.

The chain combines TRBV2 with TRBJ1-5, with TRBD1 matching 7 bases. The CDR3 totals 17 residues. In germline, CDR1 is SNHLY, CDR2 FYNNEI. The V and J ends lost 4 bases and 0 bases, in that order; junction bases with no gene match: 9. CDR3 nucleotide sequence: TGTGCCAGCAGTGGGACAGGCTGGCTCTATAGCAATCAGCCCCAGCATTTT. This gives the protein CASSGTGWLYSNQPQHF.

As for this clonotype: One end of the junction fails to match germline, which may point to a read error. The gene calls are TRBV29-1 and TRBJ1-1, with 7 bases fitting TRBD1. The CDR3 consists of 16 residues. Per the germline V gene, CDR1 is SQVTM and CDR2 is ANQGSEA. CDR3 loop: CSVGGTTGQINTEAFF. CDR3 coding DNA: TGCAGCGTTGGAGGGACGACGGGACAGATAAACACCGAAGCTTTCTTT.

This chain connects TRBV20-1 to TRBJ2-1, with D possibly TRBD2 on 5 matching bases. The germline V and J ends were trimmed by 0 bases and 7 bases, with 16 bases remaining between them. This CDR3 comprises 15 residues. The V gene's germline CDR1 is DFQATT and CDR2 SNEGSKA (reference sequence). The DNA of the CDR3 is TGCAGTGCTAGAGACCGGGGAACTACGGGGAATGAGCAGTTCTTC. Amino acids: CSARDRGTTGNEQFF.

This CDR3 reads CASSLEEYNSPLHF. CDR3 coding DNA: TGTGCCAGCAGCTTAGAAGAGTATAATTCACCCCTCCACTTT. This chain uses TRBV7-2 with TRBJ1-6; D remains ambiguous. Trimming removed 1 base at V and 4 bases at J, with 5 bases between. In germline, CDR1 is SGHTA, CDR2 FQGNSA. The CDR3 runs 14 residues. The whole variable domain, filled in from reference TRBV7-2 and TRBJ1-6, reads GAGVSQSPSNKVTEKGKDVELRCDPISGHTALYWYRQSLGQGLEFLIYFQGNSAPDKSGLPSDRFSAERTGGSVSTLTIQRTQQEDSAVYLCASSLEEYNSPLHFGNGTRLTVT.

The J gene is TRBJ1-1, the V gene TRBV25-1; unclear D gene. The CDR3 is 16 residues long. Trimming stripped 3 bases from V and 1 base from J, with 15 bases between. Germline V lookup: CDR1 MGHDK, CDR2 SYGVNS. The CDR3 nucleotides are TGTGCCAGCAGTGACCATGGCCGAAATCCGAACACTGAAGCTTTCTTT. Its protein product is CASSDHGRNPNTEAFF.

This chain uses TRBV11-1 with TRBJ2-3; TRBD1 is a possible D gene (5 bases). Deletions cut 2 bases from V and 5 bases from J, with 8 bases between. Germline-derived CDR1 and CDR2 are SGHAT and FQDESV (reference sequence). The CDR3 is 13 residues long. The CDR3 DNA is TGTGCCAGCAGCTTACAGGGCCGAGATACGCAGTATTTT. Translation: CASSLQGRDTQYF.

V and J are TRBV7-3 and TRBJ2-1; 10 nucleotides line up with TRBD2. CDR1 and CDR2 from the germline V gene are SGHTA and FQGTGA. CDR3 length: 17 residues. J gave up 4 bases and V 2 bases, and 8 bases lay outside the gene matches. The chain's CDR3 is CASSLHPSGSPYNEQFF. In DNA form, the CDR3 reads TGTGCCAGCAGCTTACATCCTAGCGGGAGCCCTTACAATGAGCAGTTCTTC.

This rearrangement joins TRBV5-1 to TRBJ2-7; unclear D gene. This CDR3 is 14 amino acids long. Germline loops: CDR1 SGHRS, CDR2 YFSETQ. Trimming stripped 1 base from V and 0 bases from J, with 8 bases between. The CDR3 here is CASSLPSSSYEQYF. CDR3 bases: TGCGCCAGCAGCTTGCCGTCGAGCTCCTACGAGCAGTACTTC.

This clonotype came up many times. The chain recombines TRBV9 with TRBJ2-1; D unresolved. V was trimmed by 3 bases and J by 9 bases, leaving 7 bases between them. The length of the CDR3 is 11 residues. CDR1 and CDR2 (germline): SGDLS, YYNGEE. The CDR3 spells CASSAHGEQFF. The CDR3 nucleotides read TGTGCCAGCAGCGCCCATGGTGAGCAGTTCTTC.

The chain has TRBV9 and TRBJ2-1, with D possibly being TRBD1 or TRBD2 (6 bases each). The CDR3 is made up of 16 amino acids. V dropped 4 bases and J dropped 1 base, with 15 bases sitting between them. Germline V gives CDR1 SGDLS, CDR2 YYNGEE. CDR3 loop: CASSYWGARSYNEQFF. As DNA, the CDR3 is TGTGCCAGCAGCTATTGGGGGGCCCGGTCCTACAATGAGCAGTTCTTC.

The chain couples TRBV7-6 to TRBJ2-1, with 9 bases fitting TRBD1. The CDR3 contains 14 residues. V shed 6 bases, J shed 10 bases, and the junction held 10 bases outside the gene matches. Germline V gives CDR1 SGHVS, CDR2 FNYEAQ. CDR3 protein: CASSSGTGLYEQFF. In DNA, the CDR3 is TGTGCCAGCAGTTCCGGGACAGGGCTCTACGAGCAGTTCTTC.

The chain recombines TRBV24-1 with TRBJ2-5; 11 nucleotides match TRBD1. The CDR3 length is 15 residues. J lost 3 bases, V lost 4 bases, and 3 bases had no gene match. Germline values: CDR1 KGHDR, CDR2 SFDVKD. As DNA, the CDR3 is TGTGCCACCAGTGAGGGGACAGGGGGGAAAGAGACCCAGTACTTC. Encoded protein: CATSEGTGGKETQYF.

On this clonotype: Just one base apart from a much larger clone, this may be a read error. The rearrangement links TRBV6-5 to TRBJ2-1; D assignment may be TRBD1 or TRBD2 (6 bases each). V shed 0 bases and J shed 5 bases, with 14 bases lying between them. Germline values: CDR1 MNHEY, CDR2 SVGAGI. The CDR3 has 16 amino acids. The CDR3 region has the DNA TGTGCCAGCAGTTACTCACGGGGGCAGCTGAACAATGAGCAGTTCTTC. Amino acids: CASSYSRGQLNNEQFF.

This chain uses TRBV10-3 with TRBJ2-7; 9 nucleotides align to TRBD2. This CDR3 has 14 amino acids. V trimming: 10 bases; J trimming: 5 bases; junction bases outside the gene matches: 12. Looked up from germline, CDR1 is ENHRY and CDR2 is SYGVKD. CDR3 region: CASTRGGTSHEQYF. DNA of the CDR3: TGTGCCAGCACCCGAGGGGGGACTAGCCACGAGCAGTACTTC.

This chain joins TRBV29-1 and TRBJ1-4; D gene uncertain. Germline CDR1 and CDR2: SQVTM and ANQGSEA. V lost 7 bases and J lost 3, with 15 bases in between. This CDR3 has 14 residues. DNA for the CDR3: TGCAGCGCTCGCGTAGGGTCTTCTAATGAAAAACTGTTTTTT. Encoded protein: CSARVGSSNEKLFF. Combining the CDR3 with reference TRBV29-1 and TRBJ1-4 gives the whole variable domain SAVISQKPSRDICQRGTSLTIQCQVDSQVTMMFWYRQQPGQSLTLIATANQGSEATYESGFVIDKFPISRPNLTFSTLTVSNMSPEDSSIYLCSARVGSSNEKLFFGSGTQLSVL.

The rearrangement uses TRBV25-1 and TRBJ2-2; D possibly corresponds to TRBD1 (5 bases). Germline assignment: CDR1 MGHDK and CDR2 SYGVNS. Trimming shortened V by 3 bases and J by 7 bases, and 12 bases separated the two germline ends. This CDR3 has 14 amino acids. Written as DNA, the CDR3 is TGTGCCAGCAGTGACAGGGTTGGTATCGGGGAGCTGTTTTTT. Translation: CASSDRVGIGELFF.

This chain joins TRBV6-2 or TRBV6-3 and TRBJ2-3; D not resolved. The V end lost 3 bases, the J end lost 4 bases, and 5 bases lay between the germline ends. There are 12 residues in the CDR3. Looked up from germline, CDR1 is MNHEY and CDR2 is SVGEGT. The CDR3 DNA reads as TGTGCCAGCAGTTATCGGGCAGATACGCAGTATTTT. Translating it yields CASSYRADTQYF.

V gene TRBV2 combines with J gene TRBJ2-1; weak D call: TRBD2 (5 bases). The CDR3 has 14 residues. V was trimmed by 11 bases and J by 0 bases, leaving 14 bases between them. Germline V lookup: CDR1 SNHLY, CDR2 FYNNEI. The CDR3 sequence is CACGLSSSYNEQFF. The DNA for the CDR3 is TGTGCCTGCGGACTGTCGAGCTCCTACAATGAGCAGTTCTTC.

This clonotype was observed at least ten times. The CDR3 region has the DNA TGCAGCGCAAACAGGGGCAACACCGGGGAGCTGTTTTTT. Translation gives CSANRGNTGELFF. V gene TRBV29-1 combines with J gene TRBJ2-2, with 7 bases lining up with TRBD1. V was clipped by 7 bases and J by 2 bases; unmatched bases: 4. The germline V gene has CDR1 SQVTM and CDR2 ANQGSEA. There are 13 residues in the CDR3.